The clone carrying this T cell receptor (beta chain) has more than one count but fewer than ten. Its target is unknown. CDR1 is ENHRY, CDR2 SYGVKD, per germline. V lost 3 bases and J lost 0, with 9 bases in between. This CDR3 spans 14 amino acids. The PCR ran on 60 Vbeta and 13 Jbeta primers. The repertoire was sequenced with immunoSEQ multiplex PCR; TCRdb's copy has only in-frame clones and lacks some. The sample shows approximately 140,000 clones, more than 60% of them seen only once. The data originate from a study of cytomegalovirus exposure and HLA in healthy donors. Study results and caveats: Further analysis was carried out later, and it showed several of the most significant clusters appearing linked to common viral pathogens.

The TCR comes from a woman aged 55-70 years in good health and CMV-seronegative. The V call is TRBV10-3, the J call TRBJ2-7; a weak D match, TRBD2 (7 bases). Input material: PBMCs. CDR3 loop: CAISDRGGSYEQYF. In DNA form, the CDR3 reads TGTGCCATCAGTGATAGGGGGGGCTCCTACGAGCAGTACTTC.